A selection of T cell receptor beta chains follows, all from one sample in a study of CD8 T cells in ankylosing spondylitis. TCRdb reprocessed the 5' RACE reads via MiXCR and lists one record per CDR3 protein. The data contain about 360,000 distinct CDR3 sequences, approximately 14% of them singletons. The sequencing sample was made of blood, either unsorted or a sorted T cell fraction (not recorded which). Source of these receptors: a male donor with ankylosing spondylitis or in good health (not recorded which). CDR3s include the opening cysteine and the closing phenylalanine or tryptophan. The D gene is left open where the match is weak. Clone size is given for some rows only: seen once, a few or many times, or a class if the clone is expanded.

v_call: TRBV4-2; j_call: TRBJ2-4; d_call: TRBD2; clone_size: -; cdr3_aa: CASSQELAGGQNIQYF; cdr3_nt: TGTGCCAGCAGCCAAGAACTAGCGGGGGGGCAAAACATTCAGTACTTC
v_call: TRBV5-1; j_call: TRBJ1-1; d_call: -; clone_size: -; cdr3_aa: CASSYGGEGTEAFF; cdr3_nt: TGCGCCAGCAGCTATGGGGGGGAAGGCACTGAAGCTTTCTTT
v_call: TRBV29-1; j_call: TRBJ2-1; d_call: -; clone_size: few; cdr3_aa: CSVFLLSGPDNEQFF; cdr3_nt: TGCAGCGTTTTCCTACTAAGCGGGCCCGACAATGAGCAGTTCTTC
v_call: TRBV2; j_call: TRBJ2-3; d_call: TRBD2; clone_size: -; cdr3_aa: CASRHSGSTDTQYF; cdr3_nt: TGTGCCAGCAGGCATAGCGGGAGCACAGATACGCAGTATTTT
v_call: TRBV30; j_call: TRBJ1-1; d_call: TRBD1; clone_size: few; cdr3_aa: CAWEQGTEAFF; cdr3_nt: TGTGCCTGGGAACAGGGGACTGAAGCTTTCTTT
v_call: TRBV7-9; j_call: TRBJ1-3; d_call: -; clone_size: few; cdr3_aa: CASSLASTSGNTIYF; cdr3_nt: TGTGCCAGCAGCTTAGCCTCTACCTCTGGAAACACCATATATTTT
v_call: TRBV12-3/TRBV12-4; j_call: TRBJ2-1; d_call: TRBD2; clone_size: -; cdr3_aa: CATTGGSEQFF; cdr3_nt: TGTGCCACCACCGGGGGGAGTGAGCAGTTCTTC
v_call: TRBV11-2; j_call: TRBJ2-5; d_call: -; clone_size: few; cdr3_aa: CASSLGGILEETQYF; cdr3_nt: TGTGCCAGCAGCTTAGGTGGGATTTTGGAGGAGACCCAGTACTTC
v_call: TRBV4-1; j_call: TRBJ2-7; d_call: -; clone_size: few; cdr3_aa: CASSQNTGNHEQYF; cdr3_nt: TGCGCCAGCAGCCAAAATACAGGGAACCACGAGCAGTACTTC
v_call: TRBV2; j_call: TRBJ2-7; d_call: -; clone_size: many; cdr3_aa: CASSRESYEQYF; cdr3_nt: TGTGCCAGCAGCAGGGAATCCTACGAGCAGTACTTC
v_call: TRBV29-1; j_call: TRBJ2-7; d_call: TRBD2; clone_size: few; cdr3_aa: CSVEGSRTSTGNEQYF; cdr3_nt: TGCAGCGTTGAGGGCTCAAGGACTAGCACCGGGAACGAGCAGTACTTC
v_call: TRBV19; j_call: TRBJ2-2; d_call: TRBD1; clone_size: -; cdr3_aa: CASSKRLGSGGSGELFF; cdr3_nt: TGTGCCAGTAGTAAGCGACTGGGGTCAGGGGGCTCCGGGGAGCTGTTTTTT
v_call: TRBV7-8; j_call: TRBJ1-1; d_call: TRBD1; clone_size: -; cdr3_aa: CASSLEGIAGGTEAFF; cdr3_nt: TGTGCCAGCAGCTTAGAGGGCATCGCAGGGGGGACTGAAGCTTTCTTT
v_call: TRBV7-2; j_call: TRBJ1-4; d_call: -; clone_size: many; cdr3_aa: CASSLGGASNEKLFF; cdr3_nt: TGTGCCAGCAGCTTGGGGGGGGCGTCTAATGAAAAACTGTTTTTT
v_call: TRBV20-1; j_call: TRBJ2-3; d_call: -; clone_size: few; cdr3_aa: CSARTPQTDTQYF; cdr3_nt: TGCAGTGCGCGGACCCCGCAGACAGATACGCAGTATTTT
v_call: TRBV7-9; j_call: TRBJ2-7; d_call: TRBD1; clone_size: few; cdr3_aa: CASSRTGITYEQYF; cdr3_nt: TGTGCCAGCAGCCGGACAGGGATAACTTACGAGCAGTACTTC
v_call: TRBV5-6; j_call: TRBJ1-6; d_call: TRBD1; clone_size: -; cdr3_aa: CASSFRTGQLSPLHF; cdr3_nt: TGTGCCAGCAGCTTCAGGACAGGACAGCTTTCACCCCTCCACTTT
v_call: TRBV12-3/TRBV12-4; j_call: TRBJ2-5; d_call: -; clone_size: -; cdr3_aa: CASSFVGVQETQYF; cdr3_nt: TGTGCCAGCAGTTTTGTAGGGGTCCAAGAGACCCAGTACTTC
v_call: TRBV20-1; j_call: TRBJ2-7; d_call: -; clone_size: few; cdr3_aa: CSARDPRGVTYEQYF; cdr3_nt: TGCAGTGCTAGAGATCCGAGGGGGGTAACCTACGAGCAGTACTTC
v_call: TRBV4-2; j_call: TRBJ1-2; d_call: -; clone_size: few; cdr3_aa: CASSPQVFRGYTF; cdr3_nt: TGTGCCAGCAGCCCACAGGTCTTCAGAGGCTACACCTTC
v_call: TRBV12-3/TRBV12-4; j_call: TRBJ2-4; d_call: -; clone_size: -; cdr3_aa: CASSLWSNPQYF; cdr3_nt: TGTGCCAGCAGTTTATGGTCAAACCCACAGTACTTC
v_call: TRBV14; j_call: TRBJ2-7; d_call: -; clone_size: -; cdr3_aa: CASSRHNEQYF; cdr3_nt: TGTGCCAGCAGCCGCCATAACGAGCAGTACTTC
v_call: TRBV4-1; j_call: TRBJ2-3; d_call: TRBD1; clone_size: -; cdr3_aa: CASSQARGPSVDTQYF; cdr3_nt: TGCGCCAGCAGCCAAGCGAGGGGGCCGAGCGTGGATACGCAGTATTTT
v_call: TRBV4-1; j_call: TRBJ1-5; d_call: -; clone_size: -; cdr3_aa: CASSPSRGGQPQHF; cdr3_nt: TGCGCCAGCAGCCCGAGTCGGGGAGGACAGCCCCAGCATTTT
v_call: TRBV6-2/TRBV6-3; j_call: TRBJ2-2; d_call: -; clone_size: -; cdr3_aa: CATRQAHTGELFF; cdr3_nt: TGTGCCACAAGACAGGCCCACACCGGGGAGCTGTTTTTT
v_call: TRBV5-1; j_call: TRBJ2-3; d_call: -; clone_size: many; cdr3_aa: CASSLGASEDTQYF; cdr3_nt: TGCGCCAGCAGCTTGGGGGCTAGCGAGGATACGCAGTATTTT
v_call: TRBV12-3/TRBV12-4; j_call: TRBJ2-1; d_call: -; clone_size: -; cdr3_aa: CASNQVPTYNEQFF; cdr3_nt: TGTGCCAGCAACCAGGTCCCTACCTACAATGAGCAGTTCTTC
v_call: TRBV20-1; j_call: TRBJ2-7; d_call: TRBD1; clone_size: few; cdr3_aa: CSARDHGTGRSYEQYF; cdr3_nt: TGCAGTGCTAGAGATCACGGGACAGGTCGGTCCTACGAGCAGTACTTC
v_call: TRBV12-3/TRBV12-4; j_call: TRBJ1-5; d_call: -; clone_size: few; cdr3_aa: CATGREYNQPQHF; cdr3_nt: TGTGCCACCGGGAGGGAGTACAATCAGCCCCAGCATTTT
v_call: TRBV18; j_call: TRBJ2-1; d_call: -; clone_size: few; cdr3_aa: CASSPPVKPNEQFF; cdr3_nt: TGTGCCAGCTCACCACCGGTTAAGCCCAATGAGCAGTTCTTC
v_call: TRBV6-5; j_call: TRBJ1-4; d_call: -; clone_size: -; cdr3_aa: CASSYSTPGPPEKLFF; cdr3_nt: TGTGCCAGCAGTTACTCGACTCCGGGACCTCCTGAAAAACTGTTTTTT
v_call: TRBV20-1; j_call: TRBJ2-7; d_call: -; clone_size: few; cdr3_aa: CSAPRGLTLREQYF; cdr3_nt: TGCAGTGCCCCTCGAGGGTTGACCCTTCGCGAGCAGTACTTC
v_call: TRBV5-1; j_call: TRBJ2-3; d_call: -; clone_size: few; cdr3_aa: CASSLGAAMYTDTQYF; cdr3_nt: TGCGCCAGCAGCTTGGGGGCCGCTATGTACACAGATACGCAGTATTTT
v_call: TRBV20-1; j_call: TRBJ1-5; d_call: TRBD1; clone_size: few; cdr3_aa: CSARDPTGWDQPQHF; cdr3_nt: TGCAGTGCTAGAGACCCGACAGGGTGGGATCAGCCCCAGCATTTT
v_call: TRBV29-1; j_call: TRBJ2-7; d_call: TRBD1; clone_size: -; cdr3_aa: CSVDSGQGYEQYF; cdr3_nt: TGCAGCGTTGACTCCGGACAGGGCTACGAGCAGTACTTC
v_call: TRBV7-2; j_call: TRBJ2-3; d_call: -; clone_size: -; cdr3_aa: CASGRGQGTDTQYF; cdr3_nt: TGTGCCAGCGGCCGGGGGCAGGGAACAGATACGCAGTATTTT
v_call: TRBV29-1; j_call: TRBJ2-2; d_call: TRBD1; clone_size: few; cdr3_aa: CSVGTGGNTGELFF; cdr3_nt: TGCAGCGTTGGGACAGGGGGCAACACCGGGGAGCTGTTTTTT
v_call: TRBV29-1; j_call: TRBJ2-2; d_call: TRBD1; clone_size: many; cdr3_aa: CSAGTGVGTGELFF; cdr3_nt: TGCAGCGCCGGGACAGGGGTCGGCACCGGGGAGCTGTTTTTT
v_call: TRBV7-8; j_call: TRBJ2-5; d_call: TRBD1; clone_size: few; cdr3_aa: CASSSRLGTGKETQYF; cdr3_nt: TGTGCCAGCAGCTCACGACTAGGGACAGGGAAAGAGACCCAGTACTTC
v_call: TRBV6-1; j_call: TRBJ1-4; d_call: TRBD1; clone_size: -; cdr3_aa: CASRRGGEKLFF; cdr3_nt: TGTGCCAGCAGGAGAGGGGGCGAAAAACTGTTTTTT
v_call: TRBV5-1; j_call: TRBJ1-6; d_call: -; clone_size: few; cdr3_aa: CASRSGLSPLHF; cdr3_nt: TGCGCCAGCAGATCGGGACTCTCACCCCTCCACTTT
v_call: TRBV12-3/TRBV12-4; j_call: TRBJ1-2; d_call: -; clone_size: -; cdr3_aa: CASIINRELYGYTF; cdr3_nt: TGTGCCAGCATCATTAACAGGGAGTTGTATGGCTACACCTTC
v_call: TRBV11-2; j_call: TRBJ2-3; d_call: -; clone_size: many; cdr3_aa: CASSLAVAEPTDTQYF; cdr3_nt: TGTGCCAGCAGCTTAGCGGTAGCAGAGCCCACAGATACGCAGTATTTT
v_call: TRBV7-9; j_call: TRBJ2-2; d_call: -; clone_size: many; cdr3_aa: CASSFLGTGELFF; cdr3_nt: TGTGCCAGCAGCTTTCTAGGGACCGGGGAGCTGTTTTTT
v_call: TRBV4-1; j_call: TRBJ1-3; d_call: -; clone_size: -; cdr3_aa: CASSQDSRTSGNTIYF; cdr3_nt: TGCGCCAGCAGCCAAGATTCGCGGACCTCTGGAAACACCATATATTTT
v_call: TRBV18; j_call: TRBJ2-1; d_call: TRBD2; clone_size: few; cdr3_aa: CASSRGLAGVTYNEQFF; cdr3_nt: TGTGCCAGCTCACGAGGACTAGCGGGAGTCACGTACAATGAGCAGTTCTTC
v_call: TRBV27; j_call: TRBJ2-7; d_call: -; clone_size: few; cdr3_aa: CASADRNSYEQYF; cdr3_nt: TGTGCCAGCGCGGACAGAAACTCCTACGAGCAGTACTTC
v_call: TRBV29-1; j_call: TRBJ2-1; d_call: -; clone_size: -; cdr3_aa: CSVGLYNEQFF; cdr3_nt: TGCAGCGTTGGACTTTACAATGAGCAGTTCTTC
v_call: TRBV7-9; j_call: TRBJ2-2; d_call: -; clone_size: few; cdr3_aa: CASSSQGGELFF; cdr3_nt: TGTGCCAGCAGCTCCCAGGGCGGGGAGCTGTTTTTT
v_call: TRBV4-2; j_call: TRBJ1-4; d_call: TRBD1; clone_size: -; cdr3_aa: CASSQDRGQGGEKLFF; cdr3_nt: TGTGCCAGCAGCCAAGATCGGGGACAGGGTGGTGAAAAACTGTTTTTT
v_call: TRBV5-1; j_call: TRBJ2-3; d_call: TRBD1; clone_size: many; cdr3_aa: CASSRDSGTDTQYF; cdr3_nt: TGCGCCAGCAGTCGGGACAGTGGCACAGATACGCAGTATTTT
v_call: TRBV18; j_call: TRBJ1-1; d_call: -; clone_size: -; cdr3_aa: CASSPPGIDLRGTEAFF; cdr3_nt: TGTGCCAGCTCACCACCGGGGATCGATCTACGGGGGACTGAAGCTTTCTTT
v_call: TRBV20-1; j_call: TRBJ1-6; d_call: -; clone_size: -; cdr3_aa: CSARGQNNSPLHF; cdr3_nt: TGCAGTGCTAGAGGACAGAACAATTCACCCCTCCACTTT